This is a list of T cell receptor beta chains from one sample in a study of PD-1 blockade in classical Hodgkin lymphoma. The method was immunoSEQ multiplex PCR; TCRdb's version includes in-frame clones alone and lacks a portion of them. The data show around 31,000 clones, around 84% seen once. This specimen was CD4+ T cells from blood, taken before the fourth cycle of nivolumab. The receptors stem from a human donor with classical Hodgkin lymphoma. CDR3s include the opening cysteine and the closing phenylalanine or tryptophan. The D gene is left open where the match is weak. Size is omitted from some rows. Given values are once, few, many or a class for expanded clones.

D gene	clone size	V gene	J gene	CDR3 DNA	CDR3 protein
NA	NA	TRBV5-6	TRBJ1-2	TGTGCCAGCAGCTTGGAGGCGGGGTATGGCTACACCTTC	CASSLEAGYGYTF
NA	NA	TRBV6-5	TRBJ1-4	TGTGCCAGCAGTTACTCGATGGCCACTAATGAAAAACTGTTTTTT	CASSYSMATNEKLFF
TRBD1	NA	TRBV19	TRBJ1-2	TGTGCCAGTAGTAGACCGGGCCAGGGGGACTATGGCTACACCTTC	CASSRPGQGDYGYTF
NA	NA	TRBV7-2	TRBJ1-4	TGTGCCAGCAGCTACAGTGCAACTAATGGAAAACTGTTTTTT	CASSYSATNGKLFF
NA	NA	TRBV11-2	TRBJ2-3	TGTGCCAGCAGCCCGTTGGGCGTTTCCACAGATACGCAGTATTTT	CASSPLGVSTDTQYF
NA	NA	TRBV7-9	TRBJ1-1	TGTGCCAGCAGCTTACTCCTGTGGGGCGCTAACACTGAAGCTTTCTTT	CASSLLLWGANTEAFF
TRBD1	NA	TRBV6-5	TRBJ1-5	TGTGCCAGCAGTAAGGGACAGGCAGTACAGCCCCAGCATTTT	CASSKGQAVQPQHF
NA	NA	TRBV7-9	TRBJ2-2	TGTGCCAGCAGCTCGTGGCGAGGGACCGGGGAGCTGTTTTTT	CASSSWRGTGELFF
TRBD1	NA	TRBV27	TRBJ1-2	TGTGCCAGCAGTGCCTCCCGGGGGACAGGGTGGGGCTACACCTTC	CASSASRGTGWGYTF
NA	NA	TRBV21-1	TRBJ1-5	TGTGCCAGCAGAGGGGACAGGCCATATAGCAATCAGCCCCAGCATTTT	CASRGDRPYSNQPQHF
NA	NA	TRBV30	TRBJ2-7	TGTGCCTGGAGTCCCAGGTACGAGCAGTACTTC	CAWSPRYEQYF
NA	once	TRBV7-9	TRBJ2-3	TGTGCCAGCAGCTTGCGCAGGGCGAGCACAGATACGCAGTATTTT	CASSLRRASTDTQYF
NA	NA	TRBV5-5	TRBJ1-4	TGTGCCAGCAGCTTGAATGGGTTAGGGGGTGAAAAACTGTTTTTT	CASSLNGLGGEKLFF
NA	NA	TRBV11-3	TRBJ1-5	TGTGCCAGCAGCTTAGCTACAGATGGCAGCAATCAGCCCCAGCATTTT	CASSLATDGSNQPQHF
NA	NA	TRBV11-2	TRBJ2-7	TGTGCCAGCAGCTTGGTGGCGGATCCTTCCTACGAGCAGTACTTC	CASSLVADPSYEQYF
NA	NA	TRBV9	TRBJ2-6	TGTGCCAGCAGCGTAAGAGGGACTGGGGCCAACGTCCTGACTTTC	CASSVRGTGANVLTF
NA	NA	TRBV7-2	TRBJ1-5	TGTGCCAGCAGCTTGGGGGGAGGAAATCAGCCCCAGCATTTT	CASSLGGGNQPQHF
NA	NA	TRBV7-2	TRBJ1-1	TGTGCCAGCAGCTTACGCCATGGATCAAAATTAGGGGACACTGAAGCTTTCTTT	CASSLRHGSKLGDTEAFF
TRBD2	NA	TRBV10-3	TRBJ2-3	TGTGCCATCAGTGCTCGGGGAGGGACTAGCGGGGACCCAGATACGCAGTATTTT	CAISARGGTSGDPDTQYF
NA	NA	TRBV5-6	TRBJ2-5	TGTGCCAGCAGCGTCGGGGGCGGACAAGAGACCCAGTACTTC	CASSVGGGQETQYF
TRBD2	NA	TRBV4-2	TRBJ2-5	TGTGCCAGCAGCCAAGCCAGCGGGGGTAACCAAGAGACCCAGTACTTC	CASSQASGGNQETQYF
TRBD1	few	TRBV19	TRBJ1-5	TGTGCCAGTAGTCCACAGGGGCCCCCGATGCCCTATCAGCCCCAGCATTTT	CASSPQGPPMPYQPQHF
NA	NA	TRBV9	TRBJ1-1	TGTGCCAGCAGCGGGGGGGGACACCTGAACACTGAAGCTTTCTTT	CASSGGGHLNTEAFF
TRBD2	once	TRBV4-2	TRBJ2-3	TGTGCCAGCAGCCTAACGACTAGCCCAATACACACAGATACGCAGTATTTT	CASSLTTSPIHTDTQYF